These 28 T cell receptor beta chains were all obtained from the same sample, sequenced in a study of T cell repertoires in cytomegalovirus infection. TCRdb reanalysed the reads using MiXCR and keeps one entry per CDR3 protein. The sample lists nearly 650,000 distinct CDR3 sequences, 20% to 25% occurring once. Specimen: CD8+ T cells from PBMCs. The receptors originated from a human donor in good health (CMV status not recorded). Some clones in this sample may be carry-over from other donors' samples.

The CDR3, as DNA: TGCAGCGCCTCGCGGAGGGGAATTGAATATGGCTACACCTTC. This encodes CSASRRGIEYGYTF. J is TRBJ1-2 and V is TRBV29-1, with a possible D match to TRBD1 (5 bases). The CDR3 is 14 residues long. Germline V lookup: CDR1 SQVTM, CDR2 ANQGSEA. V was cut by 7 bases and J by 5 bases, with 20 bases left in between.

This clonotype has a count of ten or more. The J gene is TRBJ2-7, the V gene TRBV7-6; 8 bases line up with TRBD1. Looked up from germline, CDR1 is SGHVS and CDR2 is FNYEAQ. The CDR3 has 12 residues. J gave up 6 bases and V 6 bases, and 4 bases lay outside the gene matches. The DNA of the CDR3 is TGTGCCAGCAGTCAGGGGGCGGCCGAGCAGTACTTC. Translated: CASSQGAAEQYF.

This clonotype was observed at least ten times. V is TRBV7-2 and J is TRBJ2-7; 8 bases are a match to TRBD1. Germline CDR1 reads SGHTA; CDR2 reads FQGNSA. The CDR3 length is 15 residues. V lost 4 bases and J lost 3; bases outside the gene matches: 8. CDR3 loop: CASSSRTGINYEQYF. In DNA, the CDR3 is TGTGCCAGCAGCTCCCGGACAGGGATAAACTACGAGCAGTACTTC.

The CDR3 coding sequence is TGTGCCAGCAAAGGAACCGGACAGGGCTACAATGAGCAGTTCTTC. Translating it yields CASKGTGQGYNEQFF. The J gene is TRBJ2-1, the V gene TRBV28; 8 bases are a match to TRBD1. This CDR3 has 15 residues. Trimming cost V 7 bases and J 3 bases; bases outside gene matches: 8. From germline, CDR1 is MDHEN and CDR2 SYDVKM. Variable domain in full (rest from reference TRBV28 and TRBJ2-1): DVKVTQSSRYLVKRTGEKVFLECVQDMDHENMFWYRQDPGLGLRLIYFSYDVKMKEKGDIPEGYSVSREKKERFSLILESASTNQTSMYLCASKGTGQGYNEQFFGPGTRLTVL.

In this sample, this clonotype turned up many times. The V and J genes are TRBV7-8 and TRBJ2-5; D is possibly TRBD2 (7 bases). V was clipped by 5 bases and J by 5 bases, with 21 bases between them. CDR3 length: 16 amino acids. Germline V gene sequence: CDR1 SGHVS, CDR2 FQNEAQ. The CDR3 region is CASSRGGWVGNETQYF. CDR3 coding DNA: TGTGCCAGCAGCAGGGGGGGGTGGGTTGGAAATGAGACCCAGTACTTC. Complete variable domain (other parts from reference TRBV7-8 and TRBJ2-5): GAGVSQSPRYKVAKRGQDVALRCDPISGHVSLFWYQQALGQGPEFLTYFQNEAQLDKSGLPSDRFFAERPEGSVSTLKIQRTQQEDSAVYLCASSRGGWVGNETQYFGPGTRLLVL.

This clonotype was detected ten times or more. V is TRBV7-9 and J is TRBJ2-5, with a tentative D call TRBD1 (5 bases). The germline V and J ends were trimmed by 2 bases and 5 bases, with 12 bases remaining between them. The CDR3 spans 14 residues. The germline V gene encodes CDR1 SEHNR and CDR2 FQNEAQ (reference sequence). In DNA form, the CDR3 reads TGTGCCAGCAGCTTACCAGGGATGGGGGAGACCCAGTACTTC. Its translation: CASSLPGMGETQYF.

The genes are TRBV7-3 and TRBJ2-1; the D gene is possibly TRBD2 (7 bases). Germline V gives CDR1 SGHTA, CDR2 FQGTGA. The CDR3 extends over 15 amino acids. V was shortened by 5 bases and J by 7 bases, with 18 bases between the two germline ends. The CDR3 coding sequence is TGTGCCAGCAGCCCATGGGGGGGGACAAGAAATGAGCAGTTCTTC. This codes for CASSPWGGTRNEQFF. Using reference TRBV7-3 and TRBJ2-1 for the parts outside the CDR3, the full variable domain is GAGVSQTPSNKVTEKGKYVELRCDPISGHTALYWYRQSLGQGPEFLIYFQGTGAADDSGLPNDRFFAVRPEGSVSTLKIQRTERGDSAVYLCASSPWGGTRNEQFFGPGTRLTVL.

This clonotype was counted only a few times. This rearrangement joins TRBV20-1 to TRBJ2-5; D is perhaps TRBD1 or TRBD2 (5 bases each). The ends were cut back, 0 bases at V and 5 bases at J, with 13 bases in the middle. The CDR3 is 14 residues long. Germline V CDR1 and CDR2: DFQATT, SNEGSKA (reference sequence). CDR3 nucleotides: TGCAGTGCTAGAGAAGATCTGGGGGTCGAGACCCAGTACTTC. It is translated as CSAREDLGVETQYF.

J is TRBJ2-7 and V is TRBV14; 7 bases fit TRBD2. The CDR3 runs to 13 residues. Germline-derived CDR1 and CDR2 are SGHDN and FVKESK. The ends lost 4 bases at V and 6 bases at J; junction bases unmatched: 6. CDR3 sequence reads: CASSRTSDPEQYV. The DNA for the CDR3 is TGTGCCAGCAGCCGCACTAGCGACCCCGAGCAGTACGTC.

J is TRBJ2-1 and V is TRBV28; D may match TRBD1 or TRBD2 (6 bases each). Trimming cost V 3 bases and J 1 base, with 13 bases left between them. This CDR3 is built from 16 residues. CDR1 and CDR2 (germline): MDHEN, SYDVKM. The CDR3: CASSFLGGASYNEQFF. For the CDR3, the DNA is TGTGCCAGCAGTTTTTTGGGGGGCGCTTCCTACAATGAGCAGTTCTTC.

Turning to this clonotype: A much larger clonotype is one base distant, so this may be a read error. This chain connects TRBV14 to TRBJ1-1; 10 positions agree with TRBD1. The CDR3 consists of 19 residues. Germline loops: CDR1 SGHDN, CDR2 FVKESK. The CDR3 nucleotides read TGTGCCAGCGGCCAAGACTACCGGGACAGGGGCTCCATGAACACTGAAGCTTTCTTT. This encodes CASGQDYRDRGSMNTEAFF. Variable domain in full (rest from reference TRBV14 and TRBJ1-1): EAGVTQFPSHSVIEKGQTVTLRCDPISGHDNLYWYRRVMGKEIKFLLHFVKESKQDESGMPNNRFLAERTGGTYSTLKVQPAELEDSGVYFCASGQDYRDRGSMNTEAFFGQGTRLTVV.

As regards this clonotype: A read error is possible here, since a much larger clone lies one base away. The chain combines TRBV7-4 with TRBJ2-3, with 11 bases that match TRBD2. The CDR3 has 16 residues. Germline V CDR1 and CDR2: SGHVT, SQSDAQ. CDR3 residues: CTSSTGTSGTTDTQYF. DNA of the CDR3: TGTACCAGCAGCACCGGGACTAGCGGAACCACAGATACGCAGTATTTT.

The table lists this clonotype with many counts. The rearrangement uses TRBV27 and TRBJ2-5; 12 nucleotides agree with TRBD2. Looked up from germline, CDR1 is MNHEY and CDR2 is SMNVEV (reference sequence). CDR3 length equals 15 residues. The junction had 4 bases not matched to a gene; V was cut back by 3 bases and J by 5 bases. CDR3 region: CASSLSSGGVETQYF. The CDR3 DNA follows: TGTGCCAGCAGTTTGTCTAGCGGGGGGGTGGAGACCCAGTACTTC.

The chain is built from TRBV6-6 and TRBJ2-3; perhaps TRBD2 as D (6 bases). Germline CDR1 reads MNHNY; CDR2 reads SVGAGI (reference sequence). The CDR3 covers 16 residues. Trimming removed 6 bases at V and 5 bases at J, with 21 bases between. CDR3 nucleotide sequence: TGTGCCAGCAGGCCGGGGGTCCCAGGGAGAGTAGATACGCAGTATTTT. Translation: CASRPGVPGRVDTQYF.

The chain combines TRBV7-8 with TRBJ1-6, with TRBD1 matching over 9 bases. The V gene end was trimmed by 5 bases and the J gene end by 6 bases; junction bases not matched to a gene: 8. The germline V gene encodes CDR1 SGHVS and CDR2 FQNEAQ. The CDR3 runs 16 residues. CDR3 amino acids: CASSPGQGTPNSPLHF. CDR3 sequence (DNA): TGTGCCAGCAGCCCCGGACAGGGGACCCCTAATTCACCCCTCCACTTT.

V usage is TRBV4-3 and J usage is TRBJ2-3; D unresolved. With 1 base removed from V and 4 bases from J, the gap between germline ends came to 9 bases. CDR3 length: 14 residues. Germline V gene sequence: CDR1 LGHNA, CDR2 YSLEER. The CDR3 nucleotides read TGCGCCAGCAGCCAAGCCGCGGCCTCAGATACGCAGTATTTT. Amino acids: CASSQAAASDTQYF.

This clonotype was detected ten times or more. The chain carries TRBV7-6 and TRBJ2-2; maybe TRBD1 (7 bases). Germline V gives CDR1 SGHVS, CDR2 FNYEAQ. The CDR3 covers 14 residues. V gave up 3 bases and J gave up 4 bases, with 9 bases separating them. The DNA of the CDR3 is TGTGCCAGCAGCTTTCAGGGGGGCACCGGGGAGCTGTTTTTT. As protein: CASSFQGGTGELFF. Drawing the rest from reference TRBV7-6 and TRBJ2-2, the complete variable domain is GAGVSQSPRYKVTKRGQDVALRCDPISGHVSLYWYRQALGQGPEFLTYFNYEAQQDKSGLPNDRFSAERPEGSISTLTIQRTEQRDSAMYRCASSFQGGTGELFFGEGSRLTVL.

This clonotype came up a few times. This rearrangement joins TRBV20-1 to TRBJ1-5, with D perhaps matching TRBD1 (6 bases). CDR3 length equals 15 residues. CDR1 and CDR2 from the germline V gene are DFQATT and SNEGSKA (reference sequence). V lost 0 bases to trimming and J lost 5 bases, with 14 bases between them. The CDR3 protein is CSARDTQGMDQPQHF. The CDR3 DNA is TGCAGTGCTAGAGATACGCAGGGGATGGATCAGCCCCAGCATTTT.

V is TRBV14 and J is TRBJ1-4; weak D call: TRBD1 (6 bases). The V end was cut by 1 base, the J end by 0 bases, with 15 bases between. The CDR3 runs 18 residues. Germline V gives CDR1 SGHDN, CDR2 FVKESK. This CDR3 is CASSQVPGAPPTNEKLFF. CDR3 bases: TGTGCCAGCAGCCAAGTTCCGGGGGCCCCACCAACTAATGAAAAACTGTTTTTT.

This clonotype has a handful of counts. This sequence joins TRBV2 and TRBJ2-7; D uncertain. V lost 6 bases and J lost 2, with 5 bases in between. Germline values: CDR1 SNHLY, CDR2 FYNNEI. CDR3 length: 11 residues. CDR3 in DNA: TGTGCCAGCAGAAATCCCTACGAGCAGTACGTC. Translation: CASRNPYEQYV.

This clonotype was observed a single time. The rearrangement joins TRBV6-5 to TRBJ1-4; D uncertain. The germline V and J ends were trimmed by 0 bases and 4 bases, with 15 bases remaining between them. This CDR3 contains 17 residues. CDR1 is MNHEY, CDR2 SVGAGI, per germline. The CDR3 sequence is CASSYSIIGRNNEKLFF. The CDR3 DNA is TGTGCCAGCAGTTACTCGATAATAGGGCGGAATAATGAAAAACTGTTTTTT.

This clonotype appeared many times. The chain uses TRBV7-9 and TRBJ1-1; weak D call: TRBD1 (6 bases). Germline V gives CDR1 SEHNR, CDR2 FQNEAQ (reference sequence). The length of the CDR3 is 16 residues. Trimming shortened V by 4 bases and J by 1 base, and 16 bases separated the two germline ends. The CDR3 sequence is CASSSDSTGRNTEAFF. Here the CDR3 DNA reads TGTGCCAGCAGCTCCGACTCCACAGGGCGGAACACTGAAGCTTTCTTT.

This clonotype turned up a few times. An end of the junction does not agree with germline; a read error may underlie this. V gene TRBV5-3 combines with J gene TRBJ1-5; 8 nucleotides align to TRBD1. TRBV5-3 has ORF status, its function being uncertain. This CDR3 has 15 amino acids. CDR3 in DNA: TGTGCCAGCAGCTCCGGGACAGGTCGCAATCAGCCCCAGCATTTT. Translated: CASSSGTGRNQPQHF.

V usage is TRBV5-6 and J usage is TRBJ2-1, with TRBD2 matching 7 bases. Germline CDR1 and CDR2: SGHDT and YYEEEE. After removal of 2 bases from V and 0 bases from J, the junction contained 5 bases not matched to a gene. The CDR3 contains 16 residues. DNA for the CDR3: TGTGCCAGCAGCTTTTGGGGGACTACCTCCTACAATGAGCAGTTCTTC. Its translation: CASSFWGTTSYNEQFF.

The chain uses TRBV9 and TRBJ1-2, with 9 bases aligning to TRBD1. The CDR3 loop spans 17 amino acids. The V and J ends lost 0 bases and 5 bases, in that order; junction bases with no gene match: 11. Germline V CDR1 and CDR2: SGDLS, YYNGEE. CDR3 amino acids: CASSVAPGTGMRYGYTF. CDR3 bases: TGTGCCAGCAGCGTAGCCCCGGGGACAGGGATGCGTTATGGCTACACCTTC.

A word on this clonotype: This may stem from a read error, because a much larger clone lies one nucleotide away. V and J are TRBV12-3 or TRBV12-4 and TRBJ1-5; D uncertain. V shed 8 bases and J shed 3 bases, with 14 bases lying between them. CDR3 size: 14 residues. The CDR3 DNA reads TGTGCCAGCGAAGCCCATATGAACAATCAGCCCCAGCATTTT. Its protein product is CASEAHMNNQPQHF.

The chain joins TRBV9 to TRBJ2-3; TRBD2 is a possible D gene (6 bases). The CDR3 runs to 18 residues. The germline V and J ends were trimmed by 0 bases and 2 bases, with 19 bases remaining between them. The germline gives CDR1 SGDLS, CDR2 YYNGEE. The CDR3 spells CASSVDLPGLDSTDTQYF. For the CDR3, the DNA is TGTGCCAGCAGCGTAGACCTCCCGGGACTCGACTCCACAGATACGCAGTATTTT.

This clonotype was picked up many times. The chain couples TRBV7-3 to TRBJ2-3; 7 bases are a match to TRBD1. This CDR3 contains 14 residues. V shed 4 bases and J 1 base; nucleotides not matched to a gene: 2. The V gene's germline CDR1 is SGHTA and CDR2 FQGTGA. The CDR3 DNA reads TGTGCCAGCAGCTCCCAGGGGGGCACAGATACGCAGTATTTT. Its protein product is CASSSQGGTDTQYF.